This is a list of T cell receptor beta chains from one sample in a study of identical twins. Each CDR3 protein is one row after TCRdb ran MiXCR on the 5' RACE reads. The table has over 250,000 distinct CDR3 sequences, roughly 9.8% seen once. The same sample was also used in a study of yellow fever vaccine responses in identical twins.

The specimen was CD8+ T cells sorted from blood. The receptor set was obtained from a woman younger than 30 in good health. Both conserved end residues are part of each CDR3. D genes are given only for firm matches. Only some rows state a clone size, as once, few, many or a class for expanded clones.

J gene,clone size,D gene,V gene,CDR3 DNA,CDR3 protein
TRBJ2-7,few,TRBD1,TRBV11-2,TGTGCCAGCAGCTTAATAAATCTGGACAGGGTCTCCTACGAGCAGTACTTC,CASSLINLDRVSYEQYF
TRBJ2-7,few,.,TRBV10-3,TGTGCCATCAGGGACTGGAGCTCCTACGAGCAGTACTTC,CAIRDWSSYEQYF
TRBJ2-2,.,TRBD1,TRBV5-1,TGCGCCAGCAGCTTCGAACAGGGGGACACCGGGGAGCTGTTTTTT,CASSFEQGDTGELFF
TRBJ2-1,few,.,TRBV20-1,TGCAGTGCTAAGGACTCTGACTACAATGAGCAGTTCTTC,CSAKDSDYNEQFF
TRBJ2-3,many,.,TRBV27,TGTGCCAGCAGTTCCCCCCTAGGTAACACAGATACGCAGTATTTT,CASSSPLGNTDTQYF
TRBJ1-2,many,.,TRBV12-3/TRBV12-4,TGTGCCAGCAGTTTAGGCAGCTCCTATGGCTACACCTTC,CASSLGSSYGYTF
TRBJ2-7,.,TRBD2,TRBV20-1,TGCAGTGCTAGATCTACCGATAGCGGGAGTATGTGGGAGCAGTACTTC,CSARSTDSGSMWEQYF
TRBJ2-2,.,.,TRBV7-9,TGTGCCAGCAGCATGGACTTCCAGGGCGCCGACACCGGGGAGCTGTTTTTT,CASSMDFQGADTGELFF
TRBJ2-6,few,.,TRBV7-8,TGTGCCAGCAGCTTAGGGGGCTTCGGGGCCAACGTCCTGACTTTC,CASSLGGFGANVLTF
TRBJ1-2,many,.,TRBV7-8,TGTGCCAGCAGCTTAGTCGGGCAGCCTCGGGGCTACACCTTC,CASSLVGQPRGYTF
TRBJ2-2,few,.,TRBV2,TGTGCCAGCAGCGTAGCTCGGGGGGACATAACCGGGGAGCTGTTTTTT,CASSVARGDITGELFF
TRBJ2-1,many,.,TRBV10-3,TGTGCCATCAGTGAGACGTCTGAGCAGTTCTTC,CAISETSEQFF
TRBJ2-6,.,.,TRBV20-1,TGCAGTGCTAGGGCTGGTGGGGCCAACGTCCTGACTTTC,CSARAGGANVLTF
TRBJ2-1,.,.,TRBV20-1,TGCAGTGCTAGACTTCCCGACAGCTCCTACAATGAGCAGTTCTTC,CSARLPDSSYNEQFF
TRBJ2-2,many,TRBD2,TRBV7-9,TGTGCCAGCAGCCTACTAACTAGCGGGAGCTTGACCGGGGAGCTGTTTTTT,CASSLLTSGSLTGELFF
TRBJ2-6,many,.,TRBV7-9,TGTGCCAGCAGTCCTTTTCGAGCCAACGTCCTGACTTTC,CASSPFRANVLTF